These T cell receptor beta chains were read from a single sample in a study of cytomegalovirus exposure and HLA in healthy donors. Only in-frame clones appear in the TCRdb table, and some are missing; sequencing was by immunoSEQ multiplex PCR. The table has about 110,000 clones, 15% seen once; the top ten hold 0.83%. Specimen: PBMCs. These receptors all come from a female donor in good health and CMV-seronegative. CDR3s include the opening cysteine and the closing phenylalanine or tryptophan. A D gene is named only where the DNA matches it firmly. Not all rows give a size; the values are once, few, many and, for expanded clones, a class.

J gene	V gene	D gene	clone size	CDR3 protein	CDR3 DNA
TRBJ2-7	TRBV7-9	.	.	CASSPDYLRYEQYF	TGTGCCAGCAGCCCGGACTACCTTCGGTACGAGCAGTACTTC
TRBJ2-1	TRBV29-1	.	few	CSVEERGLRSEQFF	TGCAGCGTTGAAGAGCGGGGACTTCGGAGTGAGCAGTTCTTC
TRBJ2-1	TRBV19	.	.	CASSIDNYNEQFF	TGTGCCAGTAGTATCGACAATTACAATGAGCAGTTCTTC
TRBJ1-2	TRBV29-1	TRBD1	.	CSVGAGQGDGYTF	TGCAGCGTTGGTGCGGGACAGGGTGATGGCTACACCTTC
TRBJ1-2	TRBV21-1	.	.	CASSARDRGNYGYTF	TGTGCCAGCAGCGCCCGAGACAGGGGAAACTATGGCTACACCTTC
TRBJ2-7	TRBV9	TRBD2	few	CASSVAVGGFEQYF	TGTGCCAGCAGCGTAGCGGTGGGAGGGTTCGAGCAGTACTTC
TRBJ1-5	TRBV7-2	TRBD1	.	CASSQDRGDVPQHF	TGTGCCAGCAGCCAAGACAGGGGGGATGTTCCCCAGCATTTT
TRBJ1-2	TRBV7-9	.	few	CASSPSPRQANYGYTF	TGTGCCAGCAGTCCATCACCTCGACAGGCTAACTATGGCTACACCTTC
TRBJ2-1	TRBV10-2	.	.	CASSYRGGEQFF	TGCGCCAGCAGTTACAGGGGGGGTGAGCAGTTCTTC
TRBJ1-5	TRBV30	TRBD1	few	CAWGPGGQPQHF	TGTGCCTGGGGACCAGGGGGTCAGCCCCAGCATTTT
TRBJ2-7	TRBV19	TRBD1	.	CASSAGTGTYEQYF	TGTGCCAGTAGTGCCGGGACAGGTACCTACGAGCAGTACTTC
TRBJ2-2	TRBV11-2	TRBD2	.	CASSPLSGPTGELFF	TGTGCCAGCAGCCCCCTTAGCGGGCCCACCGGGGAGCTGTTTTTT
TRBJ1-2	TRBV30	TRBD1	few	CAWSSGQGWSLNHGYTF	TGTGCCTGGAGCTCCGGACAGGGGTGGTCCCTCAACCATGGCTACACCTTC
TRBJ1-4	TRBV9	TRBD1	few	CASSLTGGSYEKLFF	TGTGCCAGCAGCCTTACAGGGGGCTCTTATGAAAAACTGTTTTTT
TRBJ2-1	TRBV5-1	TRBD1	.	CASSLVGQGGYNEQFF	TGCGCCAGCAGCTTGGTGGGACAGGGCGGCTACAATGAGCAGTTCTTC
TRBJ2-7	TRBV19	.	few	CASSMADSYEQYF	TGTGCCAGTAGTATGGCCGATTCCTACGAGCAGTACTTC
TRBJ1-2	TRBV9	TRBD1	.	CASSGQGVYGYTF	TGTGCCAGCAGCGGACAGGGCGTCTATGGCTACACCTTC